This T cell receptor beta chain stems from a study of cytomegalovirus exposure and HLA in healthy donors. Study-wide context: A data release that came early held tens of millions of unique TCRs from HLA-typed donors.

The CDR3 has 12 residues. CDR1 MDHEN and CDR2 SYDVKM come from the germline V gene. Trimming stripped 8 bases from V and 2 bases from J, with 10 bases between. On this clone: Antigen unknown.

The study, taken as a whole, reports: Rarity characterized most TCR sequences, yet some public TCRs appeared in many donors.

PCR used 60 Vbeta primers and 13 Jbeta primers. Generated by immunoSEQ multiplex PCR, the TCRdb table keeps only in-frame clones and is missing some. The sample holds roughly 50,000 clones, more than 70% seen once. The origin of this receptor is a man aged 25-45 years in good health and CMV-seropositive. The chain links TRBV28 to TRBJ2-7; perhaps TRBD2 as D (5 bases). The sample consisted of PBMCs. CDR3 region: CASRTETYEQYF. The CDR3 DNA reads as TGTGCCAGCCGGACTGAGACCTACGAGCAGTACTTC.